The source of this T cell receptor beta chain is a study of technical replicates of blood from a few donors. Profiling relied on immunoSEQ multiplex PCR, and the TCRdb table lists in-frame clones only, not all of them. The sample yields tens of thousands of clones, 93% seen once. CDR1 is GTSNPN, CDR2 SVGIG, per germline (reference sequence). Trimming at V came to 2 bases and at J to 0 bases, leaving 11 bases not matched to a gene. This CDR3 has 17 amino acids. Material: T cells isolated from PBMCs. The receptor was derived from a human donor in good health. The V and J genes are TRBV30 and TRBJ2-5; 8 bases map to TRBD2. Here the CDR3 reads CAWSMYSGASYQETQYF. The CDR3 region has the DNA TGTGCCTGGAGTATGTATAGCGGGGCCTCGTACCAAGAGACCCAGTACTTC.